This T cell receptor (beta chain) was recovered during a study of CD8 T cells in ankylosing spondylitis (dated by TCRdb to the late 2010s). Study-wide context: The study set out to find disease-linked TCR variants by profiling T cell receptor beta repertoires in ankylosing spondylitis patients and healthy donors. The whole study cohort included over a hundred healthy donors and 25 ankylosing spondylitis patients. Peripheral blood samples were taken, and synovial fluid was additionally collected from ankylosing spondylitis patients. General findings and caveats noted by the study authors: The disease-linked clones were reported to be significantly enriched in matched synovial fluid samples from ankylosing spondylitis patients. The disease-linked clones showed a CD8+ phenotype and occurred at relatively low frequencies in peripheral blood. A TCR beta motif made up of about eight highly homologous amino acid variants appeared to be characteristic of blood from ankylosing spondylitis patients. Some motif variants were previously reported in synovial fluid and blood of reactive arthritis patients, suggesting common disease-initiation mechanisms.

This clonotype was observed a handful of times. No cognate antigen has been identified for it. Base qualities are not at hand, and no much larger clone is one base apart. The germline V gene provides CDR1 MDHEN and CDR2 SYDVKM. The CDR3 measures 13 amino acids from cysteine to phenylalanine. Only the CDR3 part of the read is kept: 39 bases, read in frame from the first base. V is pruned by 5 bases and J by 4 bases, leaving 2 bases of the junction without a gene match. Sequenced on an Illumina HiSeq 2500. Quantitative 5'-RACE with molecular barcodes was the method used to prepare the TCR beta libraries. In the original analysis: Disease-linked TCR variants were identified with a new computational method built on a probabilistic model of VDJ rearrangement. TCRdb passed the public sequencing reads through fastp at Q25 and MiXCR, retaining productive beta sequences. CDR3 protein duplicates are merged, each entry listing the most common genes and DNA. The V and J calls and clone size come from TCRdb's table, not from the authors' own analysis. This sample is represented by about 480,000 distinct CDR3 sequences; 17% of them were singletons. Over 0.9% of the sample lies in the top ten.

The specimen was blood, either unsorted or a sorted T cell fraction (not recorded which). The rearranged chain carries TRBV28 and TRBJ1-5; TRBD1 aligns with 7 central bases. This clonotype originated in a male donor with ankylosing spondylitis. The sequenced DNA: TGTGCCAGCAGTGGGACAGTGAATCAGCCCCAGCATTTT. Translated, it gives CASSGTVNQPQHF.